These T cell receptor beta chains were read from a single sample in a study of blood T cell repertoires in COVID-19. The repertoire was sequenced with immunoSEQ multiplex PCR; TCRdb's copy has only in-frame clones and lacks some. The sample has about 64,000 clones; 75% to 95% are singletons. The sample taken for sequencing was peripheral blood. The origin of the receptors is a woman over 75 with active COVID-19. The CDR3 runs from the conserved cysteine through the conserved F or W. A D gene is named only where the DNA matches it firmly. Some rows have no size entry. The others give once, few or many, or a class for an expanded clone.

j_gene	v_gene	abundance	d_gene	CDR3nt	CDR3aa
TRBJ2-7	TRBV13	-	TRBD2	TGTGCCAGCAGCTCCTCCGGGACTAGTAGTCCCTATTACGAGCAGTACTTC	CASSSSGTSSPYYEQYF
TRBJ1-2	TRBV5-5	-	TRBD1	TGTGCCAGCAGCAAGGACAGGAACTATGGCTACACCTTC	CASSKDRNYGYTF
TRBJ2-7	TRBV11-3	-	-	TGTGCCAGCAGCTTATTCGGGAACGACGAGCAGTACTTC	CASSLFGNDEQYF
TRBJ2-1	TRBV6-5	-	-	TGTGCCAGCAGGGAGGGAGCCCCCTACAATGAGCAGTTCTTC	CASREGAPYNEQFF
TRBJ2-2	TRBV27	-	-	TGTGCCAGCAGGAAGGGGATGAACACCGGGGAGCTGTTTTTT	CASRKGMNTGELFF
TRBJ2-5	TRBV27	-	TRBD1	TGTGCCAGCAGTCCCCACGCGGACAGGGACTTCCAAGAGACCCAGTACTTC	CASSPHADRDFQETQYF
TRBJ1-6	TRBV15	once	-	TGTGCCACCAGCTTAGAGGGGAAGGGAGGGTTATCACCCCTCCACTTT	CATSLEGKGGLSPLHF
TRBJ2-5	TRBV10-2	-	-	TGCGCCAGCAGTGACTCAGGGTGGCAAGAGACCCAGTACTTC	CASSDSGWQETQYF
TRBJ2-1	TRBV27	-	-	TGTGCCAGCAGTTCTTCCCGCAATGAGCAGTTCTTC	CASSSSRNEQFF
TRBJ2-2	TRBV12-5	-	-	TGTGCTAGTGGTTTTGCAGGGCCGGCCGGGGAGCTGTTTTTT	CASGFAGPAGELFF
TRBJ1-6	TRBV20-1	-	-	TGCAGTGCTGGTGACAGCTCCTATAATTCACCCCTCCACTTT	CSAGDSSYNSPLHF
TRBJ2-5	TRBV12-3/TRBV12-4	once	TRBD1	TGTGCCAGCAGTGACAGGGGGCGGGAGACCCAGTACTTC	CASSDRGRETQYF
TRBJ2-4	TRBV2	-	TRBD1	TGTGCCAGCAGAGACAGGGTGGGTGACATTCAGTACTTC	CASRDRVGDIQYF
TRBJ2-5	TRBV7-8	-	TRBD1	TGTGCCAGCAGCGCGGGACAGGGGTTGGAGACCCAGTACTTC	CASSAGQGLETQYF
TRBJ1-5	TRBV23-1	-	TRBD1	TGCGCCAGCAGTCAGGGACAGGGGGCTAAGGGCAATCAGCCCCAGCATTTT	CASSQGQGAKGNQPQHF
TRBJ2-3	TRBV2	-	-	TGTGCCAGTTCGGGGGCGGGGGCTATAGATACGCAGTATTTT	CASSGAGAIDTQYF
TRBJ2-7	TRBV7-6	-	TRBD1	TGTGCCAGCAGCTTAGGGGGACAGGGTTACGAGCAGTACTTC	CASSLGGQGYEQYF
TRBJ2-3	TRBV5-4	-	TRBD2	TGTGCCAGCAGCTTCCTAGCGGCCACAGATACGCAGTATTTT	CASSFLAATDTQYF
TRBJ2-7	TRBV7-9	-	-	TGTGCCAGCAGCTTATCGGGAGAACTCTCCTACGAGCAGTACTTC	CASSLSGELSYEQYF
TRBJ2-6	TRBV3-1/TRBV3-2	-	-	TGTGCCAGCAGCCACACAGGGTCCGCCTCTGGGGCCAACGTCCTGACTTTC	CASSHTGSASGANVLTF
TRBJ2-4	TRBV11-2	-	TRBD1	TGTGCCAGCAGCTTAGCTCTCAGGGGGCGAGGCAAAAACATTCAGTACTTC	CASSLALRGRGKNIQYF
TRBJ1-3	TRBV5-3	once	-	TGTGCCAGAAGCCAGGACAGCTCAGGAAACACCATATATTTT	CARSQDSSGNTIYF
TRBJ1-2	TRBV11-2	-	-	TGTGCCAGCAGCTTAGATCGTGGGCGCAGGGATCTCCCTGGCTACACCTTC	CASSLDRGRRDLPGYTF
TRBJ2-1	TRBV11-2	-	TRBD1	TGTGCCAGCAGCTTTCAACTACCTTACAGGGGATTCTACAATGAGCAGTTCTTC	CASSFQLPYRGFYNEQFF
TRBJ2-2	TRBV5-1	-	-	TGCGCCAGCAGCTTGGCGTTTACCGGGGAGCTGTTTTTT	CASSLAFTGELFF
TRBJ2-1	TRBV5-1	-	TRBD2	TGCGCCAGCAGCCTGACTAGCGGGGTTAACAATGAGCAGTTCTTC	CASSLTSGVNNEQFF
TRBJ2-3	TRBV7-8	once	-	TGTGCCAGCAGTCGGTTCACAGATACGCAGTATTTT	CASSRFTDTQYF
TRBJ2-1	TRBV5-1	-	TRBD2	TGCGCCAGCAGCTTGGCGACTAGCGGGGGCCAAAGGTTCTTC	CASSLATSGGQRFF
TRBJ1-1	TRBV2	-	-	TGTGCCAGCACTACAGGCGTAGGGGCTGAAGCTTTCTTT	CASTTGVGAEAFF
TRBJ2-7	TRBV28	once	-	TGTGCCAGCAGAAGTGAGGGTGTCTACGAGCAGTACTTC	CASRSEGVYEQYF
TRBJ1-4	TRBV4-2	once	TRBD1	TGTGCCAGCAGCCAAGTACAGGGGAGTGAAAAACTGTTTTTT	CASSQVQGSEKLFF
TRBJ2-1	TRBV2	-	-	TGTGCCAGCAGTGGCAGGAGGGGCCCTTACAATGAGCAGTTCTTC	CASSGRRGPYNEQFF
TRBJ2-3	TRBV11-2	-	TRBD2	TGTGCCAGCAGCTACGGGACTAGCCTTACAGATACGCAGTATTTT	CASSYGTSLTDTQYF
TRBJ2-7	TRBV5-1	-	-	TGCGCCAGCAGCCAAACCCCCCCAGGGGTTACCGACTACGAGCAGTACTTC	CASSQTPPGVTDYEQYF
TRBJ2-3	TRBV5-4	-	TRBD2	TGTGCCAGCAGCCCTCTAGCGGGGGGGACGTCGGTCACAGATACGCAGTATTTT	CASSPLAGGTSVTDTQYF
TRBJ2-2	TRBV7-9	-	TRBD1	TGTGCCAGCAGATACGGACAGGGGGCGTACGGGGAGCTGTTTTTT	CASRYGQGAYGELFF
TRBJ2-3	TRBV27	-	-	TGTGCCAGCAGTTTCCGAGGGAGCACAGATACGCAGTATTTT	CASSFRGSTDTQYF
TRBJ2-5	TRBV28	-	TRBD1	TGTGCCAGCAGGGACCTCCGGGACAGGGGGCTAGGGGAGACCCAGTACTTC	CASRDLRDRGLGETQYF
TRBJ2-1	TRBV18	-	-	TGTGCCAGCTCCCCGAGATCCTACAATGAGCAGTTCTTC	CASSPRSYNEQFF
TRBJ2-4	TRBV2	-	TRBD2	TGTGCCAGCAGTGAGCGGGAGGCGGCAGCCAAAAACATTCAGTACTTC	CASSEREAAAKNIQYF
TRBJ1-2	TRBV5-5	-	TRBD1	TGTGCCAGCAGCCTGGGACAGGGCTCCCCCTCTAACTATGGCTACACCTTC	CASSLGQGSPSNYGYTF
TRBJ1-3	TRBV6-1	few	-	TGTGCCAGCAGTGAAGCTAGGAGTAACTCTGGAAACACCATATATTTT	CASSEARSNSGNTIYF
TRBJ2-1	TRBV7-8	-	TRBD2	TGTGCCAGCAGCCCCCGGGTTGGGCTAGCGGGATTAGATGAGCAGTTCTTC	CASSPRVGLAGLDEQFF
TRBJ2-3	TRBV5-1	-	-	TGCGCCAGCAGCTTGACGGGGGACCCTTGGGATACGCAGTATTTT	CASSLTGDPWDTQYF